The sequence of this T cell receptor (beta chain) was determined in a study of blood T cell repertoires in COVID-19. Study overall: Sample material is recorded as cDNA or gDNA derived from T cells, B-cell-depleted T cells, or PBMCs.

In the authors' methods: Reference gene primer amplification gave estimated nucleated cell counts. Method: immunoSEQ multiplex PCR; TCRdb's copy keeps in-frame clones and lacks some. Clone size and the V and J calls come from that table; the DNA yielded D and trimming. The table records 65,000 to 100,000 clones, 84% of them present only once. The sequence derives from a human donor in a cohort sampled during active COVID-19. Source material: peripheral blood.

The CDR3 DNA sequence: TGTGCCAGCAGCCCGTGGGGACTCAGCACTGAAGCTTTCTTT. Its translation: CASSPWGLSTEAFF. The chain couples TRBV5-4 to TRBJ1-1; tentatively, D is TRBD1 (5 bases). CDR1 SGHNT and CDR2 YYREEE come from the germline V gene (reference sequence). This CDR3 contains 14 residues. V lost 4 bases, J lost 4 bases, and 14 bases lay in between.